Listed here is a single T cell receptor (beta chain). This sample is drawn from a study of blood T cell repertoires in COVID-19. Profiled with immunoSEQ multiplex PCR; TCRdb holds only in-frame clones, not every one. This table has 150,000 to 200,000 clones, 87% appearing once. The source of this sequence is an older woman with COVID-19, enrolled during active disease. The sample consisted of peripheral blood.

For the CDR3, the DNA is TGTGCCAGTAGTTCGACGGTGAGCGGAGGTTCACCCCTCCACTTT. Translation: CASSSTVSGGSPLHF. The rearrangement links TRBV19 to TRBJ1-6; D gene uncertain. The CDR3 loop spans 15 amino acids. The V end was cut by 5 bases, the J end by 9 bases, with 17 bases between. In germline, CDR1 is LNHDA, CDR2 SQIVND (reference sequence).